Listed below are T cell receptor beta chains from one sample, sequenced in a study of Graves' ophthalmopathy and Graves' hyperthyroidism. Using its own MiXCR run on the multiplex PCR reads, TCRdb lists one record per CDR3 protein. This sample has 1 million to 1.3 million distinct CDR3 sequences, with less than 45% found just once. Input material: peripheral blood or thyroid tissue (not recorded which). The source of these receptors is an adult man with Graves' hyperthyroidism. The CDR3 runs from the conserved cysteine through the conserved F or W. D genes are given only for firm matches. The listing skips clone size in some rows; elsewhere it reads once, few, many or a size class.

size: many; J: TRBJ1-2; V: TRBV19; D: TRBD1; CDR3: CASRGQGSGGYTF; DNA: TGTGCCAGTAGGGGACAGGGCAGTGGTGGCTACACCTTC
size: .; J: TRBJ2-7; V: TRBV7-3; D: TRBD1; CDR3: CASSPAPDRPYEQYF; DNA: TGTGCCAGCAGCCCCGCCCCGGACAGGCCGTACGAGCAGTACTTC
size: many; J: TRBJ1-1; V: TRBV6-6; D: .; CDR3: CASSYSRPGNTEAFF; DNA: TGTGCCAGCAGTTACTCACGGCCTGGGAACACTGAAGCTTTCTTT
size: .; J: TRBJ1-6; V: TRBV28; D: .; CDR3: CASRRTASYSPLHF; DNA: TGTGCCAGCAGAAGGACAGCCTCATATTCACCCCTCCACTTT
size: many; J: TRBJ2-2; V: TRBV9; D: TRBD1; CDR3: CASRGQGSGELFF; DNA: TGTGCCAGCAGGGGACAGGGATCCGGGGAGCTGTTTTTT
size: .; J: TRBJ2-7; V: TRBV4-1; D: TRBD2; CDR3: CASSQIPGLAFYEQYF; DNA: TGCGCCAGCAGCCAAATCCCGGGACTAGCGTTCTACGAGCAGTACTTC
size: many; J: TRBJ1-2; V: TRBV6-5; D: .; CDR3: CASSPRMNYGYTF; DNA: TGTGCCAGCAGTCCTCGGATGAACTATGGCTACACCTTC
size: few; J: TRBJ2-7; V: TRBV5-1; D: .; CDR3: CASSLLSGTEYEQYF; DNA: TGCGCCAGCAGCTTGCTCTCAGGAACTGAATACGAGCAGTACTTC
size: .; J: TRBJ2-7; V: TRBV25-1; D: TRBD1; CDR3: CASEKTGLKRYEQYF; DNA: TGTGCCAGCGAAAAGACAGGGTTAAAACGCTACGAGCAGTACTTC
size: few; J: TRBJ1-1; V: TRBV6-5; D: .; CDR3: CASSAGVGAEAFF; DNA: TGTGCCAGCAGCGCAGGGGTGGGGGCTGAAGCTTTCTTT
size: .; J: TRBJ2-7; V: TRBV5-1; D: .; CDR3: CASNQQGGDEQYF; DNA: TGCGCCAGCAACCAACAGGGAGGAGACGAGCAGTACTTC